The 9 T cell receptor beta chains presented below share a single source sample, sequenced in a study of T cells in lung cancer brain metastases. Only in-frame clones appear in the TCRdb table, and some are missing; sequencing was by immunoSEQ multiplex PCR. The sample has some 590 clones, 89% seen once. The sample consisted of tumor tissue from a brain metastasis. These receptors all come from a woman aged 25 to 39 with non-small cell lung cancer that had spread to the brain.

This clone was counted between two and nine times. This rearrangement joins TRBV27 to TRBJ2-7; 7 nucleotides match TRBD1. With V trimmed by 8 bases and J by 13 bases, 23 bases remained unmatched. The CDR3 is 15 amino acids. Germline CDR1 and CDR2: MNHEY and SMNVEV (reference sequence). Here the CDR3 DNA reads TGTGCCAGCGGGACCTATGATAGGGGGCGCTACGAGGTTTACTTC. Its translation is CASGTYDRGRYEVYF.

The chain links TRBV11-2 to TRBJ1-2, with 7 bases identical to TRBD1. Per the germline V gene, CDR1 is SGHAT and CDR2 is FQNNGV. The ends lost 5 bases at V and 5 bases at J; junction bases unmatched: 17. This CDR3 has 17 amino acids. CDR3 region: CASSGVLEGAREYGYTF. Here the CDR3 DNA reads TGTGCCAGCAGCGGTGTTTTAGAGGGGGCGCGAGAGTATGGCTACACCTTC.

This clone has a handful of counts. This chain links TRBV6-6 with TRBJ2-2; 7 positions match TRBD1. V was pared by 8 bases and J by 3 bases, with 12 bases of the junction left unmatched. Germline-derived CDR1 and CDR2 are MNHNY and SVGAGI (reference sequence). The CDR3 sequence is 16 residues long. The CDR3 DNA is TGTGCCAGCGTCCCACAGGGGCGCGAGGACACCGGGGAGCTGTTTTTT. It is translated as CASVPQGREDTGELFF.

V and J are TRBV6-6 and TRBJ2-2; D is uncertain. Germline-derived CDR1 and CDR2 are MNHNY and SVGAGI (reference sequence). V lost 6 bases and J lost 9, with 14 bases in between. The CDR3 has 13 residues. The CDR3 sequence is CASRDPKPRELFF. CDR3 DNA sequence: TGTGCCAGCAGGGACCCTAAACCCCGGGAGCTGTTTTTT.

As for this clone: The sample has other DNA sequences that encode this CDR3 too. The chain links TRBV4-1 to TRBJ1-4, with a weak D call TRBD1 (6 bases). V shed 6 bases and J shed 8 bases, with 19 bases lying between them. Germline loops: CDR1 MGHRA, CDR2 YSYEKL. This CDR3 spans 15 amino acids. CDR3 sequence (DNA): TGCGCCAGCAGAACAGGTCCGGGGGGGCGAGAAAAACTGTTTTTT. Translated, it gives CASRTGPGGREKLFF.

The V gene is TRBV15, the J gene TRBJ1-2; D unclear. From germline, CDR1 is LNHNV and CDR2 YYDKDF (reference sequence). V was pared by 0 bases and J by 6 bases, with 8 bases between. The CDR3 has 13 residues. As DNA, the CDR3 is TGTGCCACCAGCAGAGAACTTGCGGATGGCTACACCTTC. It translates to CATSRELADGYTF. Filled out from reference TRBV15 and TRBJ1-2, the complete variable domain reads DAMVIQNPRYQVTQFGKPVTLSCSQTLNHNVMYWYQQKSSQAPKLLFHYYDKDFNNEADTPDNFQSRRPNTSFCFLDIRSPGLGDTAMYLCATSRELADGYTFGSGTRLTVV.

Comment on this clone: The junction departs from germline at one end; a sequencing error may be responsible. The V call is TRBV7-9, the J call TRBJ1-1; D is unresolved. CDR1 is SEHNR, CDR2 FQNEAQ, per germline (reference sequence). CDR3 length equals 14 residues. The CDR3 sequence is CASPAPWANTETFF. In DNA form, the CDR3 reads TGTGCCAGCCCCGCCCCGTGGGCGAACACTGAAACTTTCTTT.

The chain has TRBV28 and TRBJ1-2; the D is unclear. Germline CDR1 is MDHEN and CDR2 is SYDVKM. CDR3 length: 12 residues. V was trimmed by 6 bases and J by 4 bases, leaving 9 bases between them. In DNA, the CDR3 is TGTGCCAGCAGGGGTCTCAGCTATGGCTACACCTTC. This translates into CASRGLSYGYTF.

The gene calls are TRBV2 and TRBJ1-1, with D unclear. CDR1 is SNHLY, CDR2 FYNNEI, per germline. The V end was cut by 8 bases, the J end by 4 bases, with 14 bases between. This CDR3 has 13 residues. CDR3 bases: TGTGCCAGCCTTGATAGGATGACCACTGAAGCTTTCTTT. Encoded protein: CASLDRMTTEAFF.